These 21 T cell receptor beta chains were sequenced from one sample in a study of response to subunit inactivated influenza vaccine. TCRdb reprocessed the RT-PCR reads via MiXCR and lists one record per CDR3 protein. The sample has some 640,000 distinct CDR3 sequences, about 15% seen once. Sequenced material: PBMCs from blood, taken 14 to 15 days before vaccination. The receptors derive from a man over 45 who received an inactivated influenza vaccine.

The gene calls are TRBV20-1 and TRBJ1-1; D may be TRBD1 (6 bases). Trimming removed 1 base at V and 3 bases at J, with 12 bases between. The V gene's germline CDR1 is DFQATT and CDR2 SNEGSKA (reference sequence). This CDR3 is 14 amino acids long. The CDR3 region has the DNA TGCAGTGCTAGAGTGGGGGGCGGGTACACTGAAGCTTTCTTT. As protein: CSARVGGGYTEAFF.

This chain connects TRBV10-3 to TRBJ2-7; 8 nucleotides align to TRBD1. There are 16 residues in the CDR3. The J segment lost 3 bases and the V segment lost 2 bases, leaving 9 bases of the junction unmatched. Germline CDR1 and CDR2: ENHRY and SYGVKD. CDR3 in amino acids: CAISELLTGVGYEQYF. The CDR3 DNA reads as TGTGCCATCAGTGAGCTCCTGACAGGGGTAGGCTACGAGCAGTACTTC.

This clonotype was observed many times. The chain joins TRBV5-1 to TRBJ1-1; D unclear. This CDR3 contains 13 residues. Trimming left V 3 bases short and J 2 bases short, with 8 bases between. Per germline, CDR1 SGHRS and CDR2 YFSETQ. The CDR3 spells CASSSYYNTEAFF. CDR3 coding DNA: TGCGCCAGCAGCTCTTATTACAACACTGAAGCTTTCTTT.

The chain is built from TRBV7-8 and TRBJ2-6; D perhaps matches TRBD2 (5 bases). CDR3 length: 16 residues. Germline values: CDR1 SGHVS, CDR2 FQNEAQ. Trimming stripped 5 bases from V and 0 bases from J, with 11 bases between. The CDR3 region has the DNA TGTGCCAGCAGCCCGAGTCGGGGCTCTGGGGCCAACGTCCTGACTTTC. Amino acid sequence: CASSPSRGSGANVLTF.

The chain is built from TRBV4-2 and TRBJ1-4; perhaps TRBD1 as D (5 bases). Germline V lookup: CDR1 LGHNA, CDR2 YNFKEQ. The length of the CDR3 is 14 residues. Trimming shortened V by 1 base and J by 8 bases, and 11 bases separated the two germline ends. The CDR3 DNA reads TGTGCCAGCAGCCAAGGTGACAGTCTAGAAAAACTGTTTTTT. As protein: CASSQGDSLEKLFF.

The gene calls are TRBV5-5 and TRBJ2-5, with TRBD2 matching over 8 bases. The J segment lost 3 bases and the V segment lost 5 bases, leaving 6 bases of the junction unmatched. Germline V gene sequence: CDR1 SGHKS, CDR2 YYEKEE (reference sequence). This CDR3 has 14 amino acids. Here the CDR3 reads CASRLGTREETQYF. CDR3 nucleotides: TGTGCCAGCAGACTCGGGACTAGAGAAGAGACCCAGTACTTC.

The chain links TRBV19 to TRBJ2-2; D call uncertain. V gave up 6 bases and J gave up 5 bases, with 19 bases separating them. Germline V gene data show CDR1 as LNHDA and CDR2 as SQIVND (reference sequence). The CDR3 consists of 16 residues. CDR3 nucleotide sequence: TGTGCCAGTAGCCTGTCAGCGTTCCTAAAGACCGGGGAGCTGTTTTTT. Its translation: CASSLSAFLKTGELFF.

CDR3 protein: CASSLRFDTGELFF. CDR3 nucleotide sequence: TGTGCCAGCAGTTTAAGGTTTGACACCGGGGAGCTGTTTTTT. The chain couples TRBV27 to TRBJ2-2; D uncertain. Per the germline V gene, CDR1 is MNHEY and CDR2 is SMNVEV (reference sequence). V was cut by 2 bases and J by 3 bases, with 7 bases left in between. CDR3 length: 14 amino acids.

This clonotype was found many times. The chain uses TRBV9 and TRBJ2-7; 10 bases match TRBD2. With 0 bases clipped from V and 3 bases from J, the junction kept 3 bases outside the gene matches. This CDR3 spans 15 amino acids. The V gene's germline CDR1 is SGDLS and CDR2 YYNGEE. This CDR3 is CASSVGGTSDYEQYF. The CDR3 region has the DNA TGTGCCAGCAGCGTAGGCGGGACTAGCGACTACGAGCAGTACTTC.

This clonotype was detected ten times or more. V and J are TRBV7-2 and TRBJ1-5; D call uncertain. CDR1 SGHTA and CDR2 FQGNSA come from the germline V gene. Trimming pared 2 bases from V and 5 bases from J, leaving 7 bases between. This CDR3 is 13 amino acids long. CDR3 sequence (DNA): TGTGCCAGCAGCTTATTGGGTGATCAGCCCCAGCATTTT. This codes for CASSLLGDQPQHF.

The chain is built from TRBV6-1 and TRBJ2-1, with 9 bases identical to TRBD2. The V and J ends lost 7 bases and 7 bases, in that order; junction bases with no gene match: 11. This CDR3 has 15 residues. In germline, CDR1 is MNHNS, CDR2 SASEGT. CDR3 loop: CASTGGSGRLNEQFF. In nucleotides, the CDR3 is TGTGCCAGCACCGGAGGGAGCGGGAGGCTGAATGAGCAGTTCTTC.

This clonotype has ten or more counts. J is TRBJ2-3 and V is TRBV5-6; TRBD2 aligns across 8 bases. CDR3 size: 16 residues. J lost 1 base, V lost 4 bases, and 8 bases had no gene match. Germline V lookup: CDR1 SGHDT, CDR2 YYEEEE. The CDR3 loop is CASSPFRREGTDTQYF. CDR3 in DNA: TGTGCCAGCAGCCCCTTCCGGCGGGAGGGCACAGATACGCAGTATTTT.

This clonotype was detected many times. The chain recombines TRBV12-3 or TRBV12-4 with TRBJ2-7; the D gene is possibly TRBD1 (5 bases). This CDR3 has 14 amino acids. V lost 6 bases and J lost 2, with 14 bases in between. The CDR3 loop reads CASSTATGTYEQYF. For the CDR3, the DNA is TGTGCCAGCAGCACCGCCACAGGTACCTACGAGCAGTACTTC.

The chain carries TRBV7-2 and TRBJ2-2; TRBD2 agrees at 8 bases. The CDR3 consists of 15 residues. Germline V gives CDR1 SGHTA, CDR2 FQGNSA. V was clipped by 5 bases and J by 7 bases; unmatched bases: 9. Written as DNA, the CDR3 is TGTGCCAGCAGCCGACGGGGACTAGATCTCGGGGAGCTGTTTTTT. Its protein is CASSRRGLDLGELFF.

A single count supports this clonotype. The chain uses TRBV5-5 and TRBJ2-2; 7 bases line up with TRBD1. V dropped 4 bases and J dropped 4; count of bases not matched to a gene: 4. CDR1 and CDR2 from the germline V gene are SGHKS and YYEKEE (reference sequence). This CDR3 is built from 14 residues. Written as DNA, the CDR3 is TGTGCCAGCAGCATGGGACAGTCCACCGGGGAGCTGTTTTTT. It specifies CASSMGQSTGELFF.

This clonotype came up many times. This chain joins TRBV4-2 and TRBJ1-2; D uncertain. Between the trimmed V and J ends, which lost 1 base and 5 bases, there was a span of 14 bases. Germline CDR1 reads LGHNA; CDR2 reads YNFKEQ. This CDR3 comprises 15 residues. The CDR3: CASSQAETDVYGYTF. CDR3 nucleotide sequence: TGTGCCAGCAGCCAAGCGGAGACGGATGTGTATGGCTACACCTTC.

At least ten counts were recorded for this clonotype. CDR3 DNA sequence: TGCGCCAGCAACAACGGACAGGGAACTAATGAAAAACTGTTTTTT. Translation: CASNNGQGTNEKLFF. This sequence joins TRBV5-1 and TRBJ1-4; 8 nucleotides match TRBD1. The CDR3 consists of 15 residues. The J segment lost 1 base and the V segment lost 6 bases, leaving 5 bases of the junction unmatched. Germline CDR1 SGHRS, CDR2 YFSETQ.

This clonotype was detected only a few times. This chain uses TRBV21-1 with TRBJ2-1; TRBD1, the table's D call, lacks a check against the DNA. TRBV21-1 is labeled a pseudogene. The CDR3 totals 13 residues. The CDR3 reads CASSMGPYNEQFF. The CDR3 DNA sequence: TGTGCCAGCAGCATGGGGCCTTACAATGAGCAGTTCTTC.

This clonotype was detected once. CDR3: CASSSDRGATDTQYF. Written as DNA, the CDR3 is TGTGCCAGCAGCTCCGACAGGGGGGCCACAGATACGCAGTATTTT. The rearrangement uses TRBV5-4 and TRBJ2-3; 9 positions match TRBD1. V shed 3 bases, J shed 2 bases, and the junction held 4 bases outside the gene matches. The CDR3 covers 15 residues. The germline CDR1 and CDR2 sequences are SGHNT and YYREEE (reference sequence).

The chain recombines TRBV10-2 with TRBJ2-6, with D uncertain. This CDR3 has 12 amino acids. Germline-derived CDR1 and CDR2 are WSHSY and SAAADI. Trimming pared 9 bases from V and 11 bases from J, leaving 14 bases between. As DNA, the CDR3 is TGCGCCAGTGGACCGAGGAACTACGTCCTGACTTTC. Its protein product is CASGPRNYVLTF.

The DNA of the CDR3 is TGCGCCAGCAGCTTAGAGCAGATTACAGATACGCAGTATTTT. Translated: CASSLEQITDTQYF. V is TRBV5-1 and J is TRBJ2-3; no firm D call. Trimming removed 2 bases from V and 3 bases from J, with 10 bases in between. This CDR3 region has 14 residues. CDR1 and CDR2 (germline): SGHRS, YFSETQ.